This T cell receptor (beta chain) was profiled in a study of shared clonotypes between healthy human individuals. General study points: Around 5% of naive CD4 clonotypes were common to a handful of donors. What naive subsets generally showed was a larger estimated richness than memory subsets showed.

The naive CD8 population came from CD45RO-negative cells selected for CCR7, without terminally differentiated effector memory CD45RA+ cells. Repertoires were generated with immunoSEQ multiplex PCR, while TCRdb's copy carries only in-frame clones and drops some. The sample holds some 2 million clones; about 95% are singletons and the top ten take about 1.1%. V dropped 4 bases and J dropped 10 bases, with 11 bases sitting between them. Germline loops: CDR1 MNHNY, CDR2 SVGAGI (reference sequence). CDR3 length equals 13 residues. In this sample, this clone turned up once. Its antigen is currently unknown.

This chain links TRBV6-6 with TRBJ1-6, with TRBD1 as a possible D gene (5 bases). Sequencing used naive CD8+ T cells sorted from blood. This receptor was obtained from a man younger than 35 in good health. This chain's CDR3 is CASSCNGDSPLHF. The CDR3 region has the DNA TGTGCCAGCAGTTGCAACGGGGACTCACCCCTCCACTTT.